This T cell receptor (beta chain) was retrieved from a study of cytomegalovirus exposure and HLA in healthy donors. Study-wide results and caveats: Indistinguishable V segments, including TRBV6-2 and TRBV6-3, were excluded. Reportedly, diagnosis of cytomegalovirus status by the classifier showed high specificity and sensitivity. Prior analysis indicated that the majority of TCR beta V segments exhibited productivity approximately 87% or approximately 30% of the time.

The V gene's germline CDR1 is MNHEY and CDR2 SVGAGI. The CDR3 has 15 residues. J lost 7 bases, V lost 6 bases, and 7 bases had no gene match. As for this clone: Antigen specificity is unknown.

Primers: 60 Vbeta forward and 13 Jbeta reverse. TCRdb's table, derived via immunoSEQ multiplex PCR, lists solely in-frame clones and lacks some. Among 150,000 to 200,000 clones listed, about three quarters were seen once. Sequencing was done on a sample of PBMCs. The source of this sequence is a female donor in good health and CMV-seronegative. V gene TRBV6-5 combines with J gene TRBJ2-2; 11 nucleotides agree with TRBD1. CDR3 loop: CASRQDRGLGGELFF. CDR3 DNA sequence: TGTGCCAGCAGACAGGACAGGGGGCTCGGCGGGGAGCTGTTTTTT.